Below, 28 T cell receptor beta chains from the same sample are listed, as sequenced in a study of shared clonotypes between healthy human individuals. Generated by immunoSEQ multiplex PCR, the TCRdb table keeps only in-frame clones and is missing some. The sample comprises 660,000 or so clones, approximately 96% of which are singletons, and approximately 0.1% rests with the top ten. Only CD45RO-negative cells positively selected for CCR7 counted as naive CD8 cells, so terminally differentiated effector memory CD45RA+ cells were excluded. Input material: naive CD8+ T cells sorted from blood. These receptors all stem from a woman younger than 45 in good health.

The chain uses TRBV13 and TRBJ1-1, with TRBD1 matching over 9 bases. CDR1 is PRHDT and CDR2 is FYEKMQ in the germline V gene (reference sequence). The CDR3 consists of 15 residues. With V trimmed by 1 base and J by 1 base, 1 base remained unmatched. The CDR3 DNA is TGTGCCAGCAGCTTAGCGGGACAGGGGAACACTGAAGCTTTCTTT. Translating it yields CASSLAGQGNTEAFF.

This chain joins TRBV28 and TRBJ1-5; D uncertain. V was cut by 6 bases and J by 2 bases, with 11 bases left in between. The germline V gene encodes CDR1 MDHEN and CDR2 SYDVKM. This CDR3 comprises 14 residues. The CDR3 DNA reads as TGTGCCAGCAGGGAGAGTGTTGGCAATCAGCCCCAGCATTTT. Translated, it gives CASRESVGNQPQHF.

The rearrangement joins TRBV4-1 to TRBJ1-1, with a possible D match to TRBD1 (6 bases). Germline V gives CDR1 MGHRA, CDR2 YSYEKL. This CDR3 has 14 residues. Trimming pared 1 base from V and 6 bases from J, leaving 12 bases between. CDR3 region: CASSQGRGWPEAFF. For the CDR3, the DNA is TGCGCCAGCAGCCAAGGTAGGGGGTGGCCTGAAGCTTTCTTT.

The CDR3 reads CASSPRTGLGLGELFF. The CDR3 bases are TGTGCCAGCAGTCCGCGGACAGGGCTTGGTCTCGGGGAGCTGTTTTTT. This chain joins TRBV27 and TRBJ2-2, with 8 bases lining up with TRBD1. Germline CDR1 is MNHEY and CDR2 is SMNVEV (reference sequence). The CDR3 runs to 16 residues. V gave up 5 bases and J gave up 7 bases; unmatched junction bases: 12.

This clone was seen a single time. The J gene is TRBJ2-1, the V gene TRBV28; D not resolved. From germline, CDR1 is MDHEN and CDR2 SYDVKM. V lost 2 bases and J lost 4, with 12 bases in between. The CDR3 is 15 residues long. CDR3 sequence: CASSLRSWNYNEQFF. The CDR3 DNA is TGTGCCAGCAGTTTACGAAGTTGGAATTACAATGAGCAGTTCTTC.

The rearrangement joins TRBV19 to TRBJ2-1, with D unclear. The CDR3 is 16 residues long. Trimming removed 0 bases at V and 0 bases at J, with 9 bases between. CDR1 and CDR2 (germline): LNHDA, SQIVND (reference sequence). The CDR3 DNA sequence: TGTGCCAGTAGTATAGAGGGCGGAAGCTCCTACAATGAGCAGTTCTTC. This codes for CASSIEGGSSYNEQFF.

This chain uses TRBV30 with TRBJ2-1; D is ambiguous. Between the trimmed V and J ends, which lost 0 bases and 9 bases, there was a span of 6 bases. The CDR3 extends over 11 amino acids. Germline loops: CDR1 GTSNPN, CDR2 SVGIG (reference sequence). The chain's CDR3 is CAWSVVSEQFF. The DNA for the CDR3 is TGTGCCTGGAGTGTAGTATCTGAGCAGTTCTTC.

A single count supports this clone. This sample also contains other DNA sequences that code for the same CDR3. The chain combines TRBV27 with TRBJ2-7; 8 bases line up with TRBD1. This CDR3 has 14 residues. With 2 bases clipped from V and 3 bases from J, the junction kept 3 bases outside the gene matches. From germline, CDR1 is MNHEY and CDR2 SMNVEV (reference sequence). The CDR3 coding sequence is TGTGCCAGCAGTTTAAGGACAGGGATCTACGAGCAGTACTTC. This translates into CASSLRTGIYEQYF.

CDR3 in DNA: TGTGCCAGCACAGCCGGCATGCCTCAAGAGACCCAGTACTTC. It encodes CASTAGMPQETQYF. The chain combines TRBV2 with TRBJ2-5; D is undetermined. The germline V gene encodes CDR1 SNHLY and CDR2 FYNNEI. CDR3 length equals 14 residues. V shed 7 bases and J shed 2 bases, with 14 bases lying between them.

Remarks on this clone: The limits of the CDR3 on the DNA are not certain, so only TCRdb's listed CDR3 is given. This chain connects TRBV6-1 to TRBJ2-7; TRBD1 is the table's D call and was not checked against the DNA. The germline CDR1 and CDR2 sequences are MNHNS and SASEGT. The CDR3 length is 14 residues, termini included. CDR3 protein: CASSEFGQGTYVYF.

The genes are TRBV10-2 and TRBJ2-1, with 8 positions matching TRBD2. The J segment lost 6 bases and the V segment lost 3 bases, leaving 10 bases of the junction unmatched. Per germline, CDR1 WSHSY and CDR2 SAAADI. The CDR3 is 16 amino acids. CDR3 nucleotide sequence: TGCGCCAGCAGTGAAGCAGGGCTAGCGGGTAGCAATGAGCAGTTCTTC. This codes for CASSEAGLAGSNEQFF.

The chain recombines TRBV7-6 with TRBJ1-1; D perhaps matches TRBD1 (5 bases). Trimming cost V 5 bases and J 8 bases, with 15 bases left between them. CDR3 length: 13 residues. Germline V CDR1 and CDR2: SGHVS, FNYEAQ. As DNA, the CDR3 is TGTGCCAGCAGCGAAGGACACCCGAGCGAAGCTTTCTTT. Translated: CASSEGHPSEAFF.

V gene TRBV19 combines with J gene TRBJ2-1; a possible D gene is TRBD1 (6 bases). V lost 8 bases, J lost 4 bases, and 12 bases lay in between. The CDR3 sequence is 13 residues long. CDR1 is LNHDA and CDR2 is SQIVND in the germline V gene (reference sequence). The CDR3 coding sequence is TGTGCCAGTGGAAACAGGGTTTACAATGAGCAGTTCTTC. Encoded protein: CASGNRVYNEQFF.

Note on this clone: The same CDR3 also results from other DNA sequences found in this sample. The V and J genes are TRBV27 and TRBJ2-1; TRBD2 aligns across 14 bases. V shed 5 bases, J shed 6 bases, and the junction held 0 bases outside the gene matches. The CDR3 loop spans 14 amino acids. Germline CDR1 MNHEY, CDR2 SMNVEV (reference sequence). DNA of the CDR3: TGTGCCAGCAGTGGACTAGCGGGGGGCAATGAGCAGTTCTTC. Translated, it gives CASSGLAGGNEQFF.

The chain has TRBV21-1 and TRBJ2-7; TRBD2 was called by the table and not checked on the DNA. TRBV21-1 is classified as a pseudogene. The CDR3 consists of 16 residues. The chain's CDR3 is CASSRGRSRSSYEQYF. The DNA for the CDR3 is TGTGCCAGCAGCCGCGGGCGTTCGAGGAGCTCCTACGAGCAGTACTTC.

As DNA, the CDR3 is TGTGCCAGCTCAAGCGGGGCCGACGAGCAGTACTTC. It yields the protein CASSSGADEQYF. This sequence joins TRBV27 and TRBJ2-7; 7 nucleotides match TRBD2. The length of the CDR3 is 12 residues. Germline CDR1 is MNHEY and CDR2 is SMNVEV (reference sequence). Unmatched junction bases numbered 6, after V lost 8 bases and J lost 5 bases.

The chain is built from TRBV4-1 and TRBJ2-3, with D hard to call. Germline V lookup: CDR1 MGHRA, CDR2 YSYEKL. Between the trimmed V and J ends, which lost 0 bases and 1 base, there was a span of 8 bases. CDR3 length: 15 amino acids. CDR3 region: CASSQDLHGTDTQYF. CDR3 nucleotide sequence: TGCGCCAGCAGCCAAGATTTACACGGCACAGATACGCAGTATTTT.

This clone has only one observation. V usage is TRBV5-1 and J usage is TRBJ2-5; TRBD2 aligns across 10 bases. This CDR3 is 16 amino acids long. The germline CDR1 and CDR2 sequences are SGHRS and YFSETQ. Trimming removed 4 bases from V and 2 bases from J; junction bases left unmatched: 8. The CDR3 is CASSQQLAGLQETQYF. The CDR3 DNA is TGCGCCAGCAGCCAGCAACTAGCGGGGCTACAAGAGACCCAGTACTTC.

The chain couples TRBV5-4 to TRBJ2-7; D is undetermined. Germline V gene sequence: CDR1 SGHNT, CDR2 YYREEE (reference sequence). The V and J ends lost 7 bases and 9 bases respectively, with 8 bases between them. The CDR3 covers 9 residues. Here the CDR3 DNA reads TGTGCCAGCGTAAAGGGGCAGTACTTC. Its translation is CASVKGQYF.

V and J are TRBV19 and TRBJ1-1, with a tentative D call TRBD1 (5 bases). Trimming cost V 5 bases and J 5 bases, with 15 bases left between them. Germline loops: CDR1 LNHDA, CDR2 SQIVND (reference sequence). This CDR3 region has 14 residues. This CDR3 reads CASSHGTVGTEAFF. As DNA, the CDR3 is TGTGCCAGTAGTCACGGGACGGTCGGGACTGAAGCTTTCTTT.

This chain links TRBV28 with TRBJ1-5; TRBD1 aligns across 11 bases. The CDR3 spans 17 residues. V was clipped by 5 bases and J by 2 bases; unmatched bases: 8. Germline CDR1 reads MDHEN; CDR2 reads SYDVKM. The CDR3 spells CASSHRTGGARNQPQHF. CDR3 DNA sequence: TGTGCCAGCAGTCACCGGACAGGGGGCGCACGCAATCAGCCCCAGCATTTT.

V and J are TRBV6-5 and TRBJ1-1; TRBD1 matches 7 bases. The germline V gene has CDR1 MNHEY and CDR2 SVGAGI. The CDR3 sequence is 14 residues long. Trimming removed 0 bases from V and 6 bases from J; junction bases left unmatched: 4. In DNA form, the CDR3 reads TGTGCCAGCAGTTACTCGGGACAGTATTCTGAAGCTTTCTTT. It translates to CASSYSGQYSEAFF.

The J gene is TRBJ1-3, the V gene TRBV5-6, with D hard to call. Deletions cut 1 base from V and 0 bases from J, with 11 bases between. Germline V gene lookup returns CDR1 SGHDT and CDR2 YYEEEE. The CDR3 spans 16 residues. CDR3 region: CASSLTEEYSGNTIYF. In DNA form, the CDR3 reads TGTGCCAGCAGCTTGACGGAGGAGTACTCTGGAAACACCATATATTTT.

The chain couples TRBV7-9 to TRBJ2-6; D perhaps matches TRBD1 (5 bases). The CDR3 totals 18 residues. CDR1 and CDR2 (germline): SEHNR, FQNEAQ (reference sequence). Trimming took off 2 bases at V and 0 bases at J, with 14 bases between the two ends. CDR3 sequence: CASSLQGRALSGANVLTF. CDR3 DNA sequence: TGTGCCAGCAGCTTACAGGGCAGGGCTCTCTCTGGGGCCAACGTCCTGACTTTC. The entire variable domain, with the rest obtained from reference TRBV7-9 and TRBJ2-6, is as follows: DTGVSQNPRHKITKRGQNVTFRCDPISEHNRLYWYRQTLGQGPEFLTYFQNEAQLEKSRLLSDRFSAERPKGSFSTLEIQRTEQGDSAMYLCASSLQGRALSGANVLTFGAGSRLTVL.

The rearrangement uses TRBV9 and TRBJ2-7; D may be TRBD2 (6 bases). CDR3 size: 15 residues. Germline assignment: CDR1 SGDLS and CDR2 YYNGEE. V shed 0 bases and J shed 5 bases, with 15 bases lying between them. DNA of the CDR3: TGTGCCAGCAGCGTAGAGACGGGAGCCTTCGACGAGCAGTACTTC. Translation: CASSVETGAFDEQYF.

The chain employs TRBV19 and TRBJ2-3; no clear D. This CDR3 has 14 amino acids. The V gene's germline CDR1 is LNHDA and CDR2 SQIVND (reference sequence). The V gene lost 5 bases and the J gene lost 3 bases, with 12 bases spanning the gap. In DNA, the CDR3 is TGTGCCAGTAGTCAACCCCTGGAGACAGATACGCAGTATTTT. Translating gives CASSQPLETDTQYF.

The chain employs TRBV19 and TRBJ2-1, with 7 bases aligning to TRBD2. Germline-derived CDR1 and CDR2 are LNHDA and SQIVND (reference sequence). CDR3 length: 14 residues. The ends lost 7 bases at V and 4 bases at J; junction bases unmatched: 7. In nucleotides, the CDR3 is TGTGCCAGTATGTGGGCTAGCGGATACAATGAGCAGTTCTTC. Protein sequence: CASMWASGYNEQFF.

This clone was picked up one time. The chain is built from TRBV29-1 and TRBJ2-1, with D perhaps being TRBD1 or TRBD2 (5 bases each). This CDR3 is 16 amino acids long. CDR1 is SQVTM and CDR2 is ANQGSEA in the germline V gene. Trimming took 1 base from V and 1 from J, leaving 14 bases between them. CDR3 bases: TGCAGCGTTGAAGGGACAAAAGAGGGATCCTACAATGAGCAGTTCTTC. Its translation: CSVEGTKEGSYNEQFF.